This T cell receptor beta chain came from a study of vaccination effects on CD4 cells after COVID-19 (dated by TCRdb to between 2021 and 2024). At the level of the whole study: To identify antigen-specific CD4+ T cell clonotypes by their expansion, the ViraFEST assay first stimulated PBMC with viral peptide pools and then applied TCR sequencing. Across the study, the median time from the second dose to post-vaccine sampling was 72 days (range 14 to 241). Under 2.5 million PBMC per well were cultured with roughly 10 ug/ml peptides in IMDM containing around 4.6% human AB serum, about 9.6 IU/ml IL-2 and gentamicin. SARS-CoV-2 spike-specific CD4+ TCR repertoires from before and after mRNA vaccination were compared in COVID-19 convalescent patients and in infection-naive vaccine recipients. The full study included 10 to 11 COVID-19 convalescent patients and a few SARS-CoV-2-naive healthy vaccine recipients. In the study, cultures from other donors were sequenced using the Oncomine TCR Beta short-read assay on an Illumina iSeq 100. The study at large found these results: Among healthy vaccine recipients, nearly all vaccine-induced clones were SARS-CoV-2 mono-reactive, and only 1 of 255 was cross-reactive with common cold coronaviruses. Both infection-induced and vaccine-induced clones contracted markedly at late post-vaccination timepoints, which is consistent with waning T cell responses. Only a small number of convalescent patients were included, and no early post-infection timepoints were available, which limited the study.

After less than eleven days of culture, CD4+ T cells were isolated with the EasySep CD4+ T cell isolation kit. Two doses of either the BNT162b2 or the mRNA-1273 mRNA SARS-CoV-2 vaccine were administered to participants. Negative nucleocapsid antibody results before and after vaccination confirmed that the healthy vaccine recipients had no prior SARS-CoV-2 infection. On days 3 and 7, half of the culture medium was replaced with fresh IL-2-containing medium. Unless noted otherwise, every peptide stimulation condition was cultured in triplicate wells. Using Ficoll-Paque Plus gradient centrifugation, PBMC were separated from whole blood and then either used fresh or cryopreserved at -140C. The QIAamp micro DNA kit was used to extract genomic DNA from the cultured CD4+ T cells. CDR1 and CDR2, looked up from the germline V gene, are MNHEY and SVGAGI. V gives up 2 bases and J gives up 11 bases, and the segment between their germline ends measures 13 bases. The CDR3 covers 13 residues, taking in both the cysteine and the phenylalanine. Only the CDR3 portion is preserved as DNA: 39 bases, with reading frame beginning at the first base.

Comment on this clone: No cognate antigen has been identified for it. Base qualities are not recorded, but no much larger clone differs from it by a single base.

Libraries were constructed by the immunoSEQ multiplex PCR assay. DNA from the cultured and isolated CD4+ T cells underwent TCR beta CDR3 sequencing. From the authors' description of their analysis: The analysis removed non-productive TCR sequences, trimmed reads to the CDR3 region, and retained only CDR3s that were 7 or more amino acids long. The MANAFEST web app was used to pick out antigen-specific clonotypes by comparing their expansion in peptide wells with that in reference cultures. To count as positive, a clone had to show expansion at FDR<0.05 compared with the reference and with all other wells, an odds ratio above 5, and a frequency above 0.1% in two replicate wells. A clonotype was defined as cross-reactive if the clonotype was significantly expanded both in SARS-CoV-2 spike wells and in at least one common cold coronavirus spike condition. Using the stringdist R package, CDR3 similarity was measured by Levenshtein distance, and unrooted trees were constructed with ape in R 3.6.1. Entries here come from immuneACCESS through TCRdb and include only in-frame sequences with V and J called. Some clones fail to appear in such tables; in the studies checked, an unresolved V gene covers under half of the shortfall, and the cause of the remainder is unknown. The V and J calls and clone size come from that table; D and trimming were worked out from the DNA. The sample contains tens of thousands of clones, more than 60% of them found a single time. 2% to 3% of the sample lies in the top ten.

This material consisted of CD4+ T cells from PBMCs cultured without peptide, taken after COVID-19 vaccination. The sequence joins TRBV6-5 to TRBJ2-1; confidence is insufficient to name the D gene. This TCR derives from a human donor who received a COVID-19 vaccine. Read as DNA, the sequence is TGTGCCAGCAGTTACGGCCTCTCCACGCAGCAGTTCTTC. This translates into CASSYGLSTQQFF.